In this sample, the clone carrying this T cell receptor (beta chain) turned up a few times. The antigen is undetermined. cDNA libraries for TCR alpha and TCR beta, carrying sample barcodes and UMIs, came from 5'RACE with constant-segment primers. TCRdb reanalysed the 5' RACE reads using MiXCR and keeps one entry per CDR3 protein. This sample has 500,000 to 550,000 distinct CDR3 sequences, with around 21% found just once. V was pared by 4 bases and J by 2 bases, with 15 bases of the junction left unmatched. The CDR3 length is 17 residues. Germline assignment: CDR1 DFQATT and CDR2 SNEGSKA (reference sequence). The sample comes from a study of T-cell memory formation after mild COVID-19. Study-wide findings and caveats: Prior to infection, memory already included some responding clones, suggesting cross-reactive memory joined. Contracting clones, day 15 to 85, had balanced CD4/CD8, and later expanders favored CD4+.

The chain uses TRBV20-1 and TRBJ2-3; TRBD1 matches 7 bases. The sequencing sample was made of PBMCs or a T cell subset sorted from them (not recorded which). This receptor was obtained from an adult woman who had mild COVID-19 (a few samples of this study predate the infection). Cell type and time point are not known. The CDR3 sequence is CSAIPPTGRGLTDTQYF. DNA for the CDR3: TGCAGTGCTATCCCCCCTACAGGTAGGGGGCTCACAGATACGCAGTATTTT.